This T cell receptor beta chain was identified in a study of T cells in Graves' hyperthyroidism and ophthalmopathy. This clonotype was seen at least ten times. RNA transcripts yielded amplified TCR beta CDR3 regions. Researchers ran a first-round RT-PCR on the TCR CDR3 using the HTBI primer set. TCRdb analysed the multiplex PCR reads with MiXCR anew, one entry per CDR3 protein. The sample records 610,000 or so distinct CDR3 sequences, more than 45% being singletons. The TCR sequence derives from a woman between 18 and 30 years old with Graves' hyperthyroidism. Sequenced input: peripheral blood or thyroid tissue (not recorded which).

CDR3 DNA: TGTGCCAGCAGTGACACGCGCGGAAACACAGATACGCAGTATTTT. It is translated as CASSDTRGNTDTQYF. The V and J genes are TRBV25-1 and TRBJ2-3; D ambiguous. The germline V gene has CDR1 MGHDK and CDR2 SYGVNS. Trimming took 3 bases from V and 2 from J, leaving 12 bases between them. The CDR3 has 15 residues.